This paragraph covers one TCR beta chain sequence. Germline CDR1 SNHLY, CDR2 FYNNEI. Trimming removed 10 bases from V and 4 bases from J; junction bases left unmatched: 14. This CDR3 contains 15 residues. TCRdb fed the 5' RACE reads into MiXCR, producing one record per CDR3 protein. The data contain about 320,000 distinct CDR3 sequences, 13% to 15% of them singletons. These data come from a study of T-cell memory formation after mild COVID-19. Overall study: Most TCR clusters belonged to a single donor.

This TCR was sampled from a man younger than 30 who had mild COVID-19 (a few samples of this study predate the infection). Cell type and time point are not known. The gene calls are TRBV2 and TRBJ2-3, with 7 bases aligning to TRBD2. Sequencing was performed on PBMCs or a T cell subset sorted from them (not recorded which). Here the CDR3 reads CANRFASSGADTQYF. CDR3 DNA: TGTGCCAACCGTTTCGCGTCTAGCGGCGCAGATACGCAGTATTTT.